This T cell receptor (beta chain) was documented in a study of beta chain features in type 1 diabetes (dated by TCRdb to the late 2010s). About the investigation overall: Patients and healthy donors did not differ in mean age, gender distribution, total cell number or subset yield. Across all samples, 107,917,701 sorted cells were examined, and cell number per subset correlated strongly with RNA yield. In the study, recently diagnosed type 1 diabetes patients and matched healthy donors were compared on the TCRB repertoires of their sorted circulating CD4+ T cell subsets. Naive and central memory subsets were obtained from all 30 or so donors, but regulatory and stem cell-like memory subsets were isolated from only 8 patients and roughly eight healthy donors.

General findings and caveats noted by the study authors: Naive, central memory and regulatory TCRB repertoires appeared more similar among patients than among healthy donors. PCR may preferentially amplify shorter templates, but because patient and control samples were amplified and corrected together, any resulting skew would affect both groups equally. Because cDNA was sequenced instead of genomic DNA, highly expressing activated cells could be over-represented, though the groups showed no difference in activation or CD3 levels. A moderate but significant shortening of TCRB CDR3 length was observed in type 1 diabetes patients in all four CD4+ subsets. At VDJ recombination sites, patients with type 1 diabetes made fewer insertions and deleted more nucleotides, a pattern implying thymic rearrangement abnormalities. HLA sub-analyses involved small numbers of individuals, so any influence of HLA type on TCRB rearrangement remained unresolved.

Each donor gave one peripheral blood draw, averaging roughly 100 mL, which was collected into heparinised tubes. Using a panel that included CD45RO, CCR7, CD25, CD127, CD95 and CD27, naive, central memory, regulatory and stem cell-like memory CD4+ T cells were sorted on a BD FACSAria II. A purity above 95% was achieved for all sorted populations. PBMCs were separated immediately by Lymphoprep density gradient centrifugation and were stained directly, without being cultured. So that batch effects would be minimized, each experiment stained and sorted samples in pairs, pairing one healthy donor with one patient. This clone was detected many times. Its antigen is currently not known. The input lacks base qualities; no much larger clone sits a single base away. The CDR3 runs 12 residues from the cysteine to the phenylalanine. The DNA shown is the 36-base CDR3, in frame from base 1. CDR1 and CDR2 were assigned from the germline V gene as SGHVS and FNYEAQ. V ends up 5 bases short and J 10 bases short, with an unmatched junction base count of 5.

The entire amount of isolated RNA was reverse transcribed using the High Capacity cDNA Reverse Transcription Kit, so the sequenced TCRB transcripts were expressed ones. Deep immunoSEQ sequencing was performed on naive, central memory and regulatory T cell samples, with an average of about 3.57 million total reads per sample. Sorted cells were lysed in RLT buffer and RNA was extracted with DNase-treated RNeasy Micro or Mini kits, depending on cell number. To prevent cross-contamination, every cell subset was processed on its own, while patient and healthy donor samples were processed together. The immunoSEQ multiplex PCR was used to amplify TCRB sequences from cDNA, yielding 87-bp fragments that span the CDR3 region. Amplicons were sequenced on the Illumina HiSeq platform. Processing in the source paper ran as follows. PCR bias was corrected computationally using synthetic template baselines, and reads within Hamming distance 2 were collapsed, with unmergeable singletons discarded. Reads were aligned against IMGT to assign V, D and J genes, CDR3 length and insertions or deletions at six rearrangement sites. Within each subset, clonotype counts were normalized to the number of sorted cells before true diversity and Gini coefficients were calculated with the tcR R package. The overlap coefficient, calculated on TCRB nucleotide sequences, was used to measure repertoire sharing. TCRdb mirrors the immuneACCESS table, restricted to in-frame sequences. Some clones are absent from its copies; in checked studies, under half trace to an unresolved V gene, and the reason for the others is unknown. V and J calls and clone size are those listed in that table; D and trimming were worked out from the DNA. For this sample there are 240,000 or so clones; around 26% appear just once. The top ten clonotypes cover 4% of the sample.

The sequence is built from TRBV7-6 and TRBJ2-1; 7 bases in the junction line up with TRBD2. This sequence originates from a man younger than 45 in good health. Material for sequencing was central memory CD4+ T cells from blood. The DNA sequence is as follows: TGTGCCAGCAGCCCAACTAGCGTCGAGCAGTTCTTC. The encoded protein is CASSPTSVEQFF.